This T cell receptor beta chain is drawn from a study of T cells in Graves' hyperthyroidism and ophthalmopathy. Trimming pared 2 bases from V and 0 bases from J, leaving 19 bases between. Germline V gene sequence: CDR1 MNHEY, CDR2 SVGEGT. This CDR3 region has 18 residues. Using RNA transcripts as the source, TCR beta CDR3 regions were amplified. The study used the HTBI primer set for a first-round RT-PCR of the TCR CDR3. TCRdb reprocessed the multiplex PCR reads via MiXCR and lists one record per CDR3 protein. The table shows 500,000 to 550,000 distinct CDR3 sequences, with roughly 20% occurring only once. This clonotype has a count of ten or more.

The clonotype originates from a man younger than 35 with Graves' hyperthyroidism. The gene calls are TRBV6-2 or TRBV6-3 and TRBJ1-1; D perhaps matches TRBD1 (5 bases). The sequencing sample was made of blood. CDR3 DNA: TGTGCCAGCAGTTACGCCATCACAGGAGGCCGGTTGAACACTGAAGCTTTCTTT. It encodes CASSYAITGGRLNTEAFF.